This TCR beta chain was retrieved from a study of identifying expanded T cells in peripheral blood. Germline V lookup: CDR1 LNHDA, CDR2 SQIVND (reference sequence). Trimming took off 11 bases at V and 9 bases at J, with 28 bases between the two ends. The CDR3 covers 15 residues. Clones were read by immunoSEQ multiplex PCR, and TCRdb kept only the in-frame ones, dropping some. The sample carries about 58,000 clones, roughly 89% recorded once. Sample: blood. The sequence came from a person between 18 and 69 years old in good health. The chain joins TRBV19 to TRBJ1-1, with D perhaps TRBD1 (5 bases). Here the CDR3 DNA reads TGTGCCGCCACTTCATCGGGGGAGTTAAGGGGAAAAGCTTTCTTT. It specifies CAATSSGELRGKAFF.